The clone carrying this T cell receptor (beta chain) was seen a few times. The data derive from a study of cytomegalovirus exposure and HLA in healthy donors. Use of 60 Vbeta and 13 Jbeta primers characterized the PCR. TCRdb's table, derived via immunoSEQ multiplex PCR, lists solely in-frame clones and lacks some. The data contain 90,000 or so clones, more than 65% of them singletons. The CDR3 is 15 residues long. Germline lookup yields CDR1 SGHTA and CDR2 FQGTGA. V gave up 4 bases and J gave up 0 bases, with 10 bases separating them. The TCR originated in a woman under 30 in good health and CMV-seropositive. The sequencing sample was made of PBMCs. This sequence joins TRBV7-3 and TRBJ2-1; D may be TRBD2 (6 bases). The CDR3 sequence is CASSSDGSSYNEQFF. The CDR3, as DNA: TGTGCCAGCAGCTCGGACGGGAGCTCCTACAATGAGCAGTTCTTC.